This T cell receptor beta chain was identified in a study of CD8 T cells in ankylosing spondylitis. TCRdb processed the 5' RACE reads anew with MiXCR; each CDR3 protein has one entry. The sample includes hundreds of thousands of distinct CDR3 sequences, roughly 32% seen only once; the top ten take approximately 4.6%. General study points: CD8+ disease-linked clones were present at relatively low frequencies in blood.

Notes on this clonotype: Its antigen remains unknown.

Germline V gene sequence: CDR1 ENHRY, CDR2 SYGVKD. V dropped 2 bases and J dropped 7 bases, with 8 bases sitting between them. CDR3 length: 13 amino acids. Sequences were obtained from blood, either unsorted or a sorted T cell fraction (not recorded which). This receptor was taken from a male donor with ankylosing spondylitis or in good health (not recorded which). V usage is TRBV10-3 and J usage is TRBJ2-2; D unclear. CDR3 region: CAISEGVDGELFF. In DNA, the CDR3 is TGTGCCATCAGTGAGGGGGTAGACGGGGAGCTGTTTTTT.